The rows below give T cell receptor beta chains drawn from one sample of a study of response to subunit inactivated influenza vaccine. TCRdb re-called the RT-PCR reads through MiXCR, storing one row per CDR3 protein. Here the sample spans approximately 530,000 distinct CDR3 sequences, 6.5% to 8% being singletons. The sequenced sample was PBMCs from blood, obtained less than 25 months after vaccination. Receptors originate from a man aged 50-75 years who received an inactivated influenza vaccine. CDR3s include the opening cysteine and the closing phenylalanine or tryptophan. D genes are given only for firm matches. Clone size is given for some rows only: seen once, a few or many times, or a class if the clone is expanded.

TRBV6-2/TRBV6-3	many	TRBJ1-4	-	15	CASSSRSPTNEKLFF	TGTGCCAGCAGCTCCAGGAGTCCAACTAATGAAAAACTGTTTTTT
TRBV3-1	once	TRBJ1-1	TRBD1	15	CATSQDRGLNTEAFF	TGTGCCACCTCCCAGGACAGGGGTTTGAACACTGAAGCTTTCTTT
TRBV6-1	-	TRBJ1-6	-	16	CASSGEFGGYNSPLHF	TGTGCCAGCAGTGGGGAATTTGGGGGCTATAATTCACCCCTCCACTTT
TRBV28	-	TRBJ1-4	-	14	CASSLKQHNEKLFF	TGTGCCAGCAGTTTGAAACAGCATAATGAAAAACTGTTTTTT
TRBV11-2	many	TRBJ1-1	-	14	CASSLYAIRAEAFF	TGTGCCAGCAGCTTGTATGCAATTCGCGCTGAAGCTTTCTTT
TRBV6-5	few	TRBJ2-1	TRBD2	19	CASSWAGTSSGISYNEQFF	TGTGCCAGCAGTTGGGCCGGGACTAGCAGCGGGATCTCCTACAATGAGCAGTTCTTC
TRBV29-1	many	TRBJ2-7	TRBD2	14	CSVELFSGRDEQYF	TGCAGCGTTGAACTATTTAGCGGGAGGGACGAGCAGTACTTC
TRBV7-2	-	TRBJ2-5	-	16	CASSLRTGGYQETQYF	TGTGCCAGCAGCTTGAGGACGGGCGGGTACCAAGAGACCCAGTACTTC
TRBV20-1	few	TRBJ2-4	TRBD1	13	CSAWDRSQNIQYF	TGCAGTGCTTGGGACAGGTCCCAAAACATTCAGTACTTC
TRBV6-2/TRBV6-3	-	TRBJ2-1	TRBD2	15	CASSRLAGRNNEQFF	TGTGCCAGCAGCCGACTAGCGGGGCGGAACAATGAGCAGTTCTTC
TRBV27	few	TRBJ1-5	-	15	CASSSRRDSGQPQHF	TGTGCCAGCAGTTCCCGAAGGGACTCGGGGCAGCCCCAGCATTTT
TRBV7-9	few	TRBJ2-7	-	15	CASSLVSGGHYEQYF	TGTGCCAGCAGCTTAGTCTCTGGCGGGCACTACGAGCAGTACTTC
TRBV30	few	TRBJ1-5	-	16	CAWSRWGRNSNQPQHF	TGTGCCTGGAGTCGGTGGGGGCGAAATAGCAATCAGCCCCAGCATTTT
TRBV14	-	TRBJ2-3	-	13	CASRPTDADTQYF	TGTGCCAGCAGACCTACAGACGCAGATACGCAGTATTTT
TRBV15	-	TRBJ2-7	TRBD2	15	CATSEELAGPYEQYF	TGTGCCACCAGCGAGGAACTAGCGGGACCCTACGAGCAGTACTTC
TRBV30	few	TRBJ2-1	TRBD2	15	CAWSVGGMRYNEQFF	TGTGCCTGGAGTGTCGGGGGGATGAGATACAATGAGCAGTTCTTC